Here is one T cell receptor beta chain with its context. This sample is drawn from a study of T cell repertoires in cytomegalovirus infection. There are 16 residues in the CDR3. Germline assignment: CDR1 SEHNR and CDR2 FQNEAQ (reference sequence). With V trimmed by 7 bases and J by 3 bases, 9 bases remained unmatched. TCRdb used MiXCR to reprocess the reads, holding one entry per CDR3 protein. The sample shows nearly 650,000 distinct CDR3 sequences, roughly a quarter of them seen only once. The chain links TRBV7-9 to TRBJ2-1; 10 bases match TRBD1. Specimen: CD8+ T cells from PBMCs. The clonotype was recovered from a human donor in good health (CMV status not recorded). Some clones in this sample may be carry-over from other donors' samples. In DNA, the CDR3 is TGTGCCAGCATCCTTCCGAGGGACAGGGGCTACAATGAGCAGTTCTTC. This translates into CASILPRDRGYNEQFF.